These 13 T cell receptor beta chains originate from one sample sequenced in a study of Graves' ophthalmopathy and Graves' hyperthyroidism. RNA transcripts were the source from which TCR beta CDR3 regions were amplified. Amplification began with first-round RT-PCR using HTBI primers, then second-round multiplex PCR was performed. TCRdb reprocessed the multiplex PCR reads via MiXCR and lists one record per CDR3 protein. In the table there are 900,000 to 1,200,000 distinct CDR3 sequences, around a third of which are singletons. The sequencing sample was made of peripheral blood or thyroid tissue (not recorded which). Every receptor here comes from an adult man with Graves' hyperthyroidism.

The sample holds a few counts of this clonotype. V gene TRBV7-9 combines with J gene TRBJ2-7, with unresolved D. Trimming cost V 4 bases and J 12 bases, with 19 bases left between them. This CDR3 has 13 amino acids. Germline CDR1 reads SEHNR; CDR2 reads FQNEAQ (reference sequence). DNA for the CDR3: TGTGCCAGCAGCTCCTCAGAGCTGGGTCGGCGGTACTTC. Translation: CASSSSELGRRYF.

In this sample, this clonotype turned up a few times. The V call is TRBV11-1, the J call TRBJ1-3; D call uncertain. The CDR3 loop spans 12 amino acids. Looked up from germline, CDR1 is SGHAT and CDR2 is FQDESV (reference sequence). V lost 5 bases and J lost 7, with 9 bases in between. The CDR3 spells CASSSALNTIYF. Written as DNA, the CDR3 is TGTGCCAGCAGCAGCGCCCTCAACACCATATATTTT.

The chain has TRBV10-3 and TRBJ1-3; 9 bases agree with TRBD1. CDR3 size: 16 residues. Per germline, CDR1 ENHRY and CDR2 SYGVKD. V shed 5 bases and J 7 bases; nucleotides not matched to a gene: 12. The CDR3 sequence: CAISPGTGFSGNTIYF. CDR3 bases: TGTGCCATCAGTCCCGGGACAGGGTTTAGCGGCAACACCATATATTTT.

The chain links TRBV10-3 to TRBJ2-5; D gene unclear. This CDR3 spans 14 amino acids. V lost 0 bases to trimming and J lost 4 bases, with 9 bases between them. Looked up from germline, CDR1 is ENHRY and CDR2 is SYGVKD. This chain's CDR3 is CAISESIAPETQYF. The CDR3 DNA follows: TGTGCCATCAGTGAGTCGATAGCCCCAGAGACCCAGTACTTC.

The rearrangement joins TRBV5-5 to TRBJ1-2, with 8 bases matching TRBD1. This CDR3 is built from 16 residues. The V and J ends lost 5 bases and 2 bases, in that order; junction bases with no gene match: 11. CDR1 and CDR2 from the germline V gene are SGHKS and YYEKEE (reference sequence). CDR3 in amino acids: CASRTGTGNTNYGYTF. In DNA form, the CDR3 reads TGTGCCAGCAGGACCGGGACAGGAAACACGAACTATGGCTACACCTTC.

A few counts support this clonotype. This chain links TRBV13 with TRBJ2-7; maybe TRBD1 (6 bases). The CDR3 consists of 15 residues. V shed 4 bases and J shed 7 bases, with 20 bases lying between them. CDR1 is PRHDT, CDR2 FYEKMQ, per germline (reference sequence). CDR3 amino acids: CASSYRDTYMGEQYF. The DNA of the CDR3 is TGTGCCAGCAGCTACCGGGACACTTATATGGGGGAGCAGTACTTC.

This clonotype occurred many times. This chain joins TRBV9 and TRBJ1-5; unclear D gene. V gave up 3 bases and J gave up 0 bases, with 7 bases separating them. The CDR3 totals 14 residues. Germline V gene sequence: CDR1 SGDLS, CDR2 YYNGEE. As DNA, the CDR3 is TGTGCCAGCAGCGGGGGATTTAGCAATCAGCCCCAGCATTTT. As protein: CASSGGFSNQPQHF.

This clonotype appeared a few times. The gene calls are TRBV4-1 and TRBJ1-5, with D unclear. The CDR3 runs 13 residues. V was cut by 8 bases and J by 0 bases, with 8 bases left in between. Germline-derived CDR1 and CDR2 are MGHRA and YSYEKL. For the CDR3, the DNA is TGCGCCAGCCCGAACATTAGCAATCAGCCCCAGCATTTT. Protein sequence: CASPNISNQPQHF.

This clonotype was seen a handful of times. This chain connects TRBV12-3 or TRBV12-4 to TRBJ2-7, with D tentatively TRBD1 (5 bases). Between the trimmed V and J ends, which lost 2 bases and 9 bases, there was a span of 8 bases. This CDR3 has 11 amino acids. CDR3 coding DNA: TGTGCCAGCAGTTTATCACAGGTGCAGTACTTC. This codes for CASSLSQVQYF.

The chain combines TRBV27 with TRBJ1-5; no firm D call. The length of the CDR3 is 15 residues. Trimming shortened V by 5 bases and J by 0 bases, and 11 bases separated the two germline ends. The germline gives CDR1 MNHEY, CDR2 SMNVEV (reference sequence). The CDR3 here is CASSRSPYSNQPQHF. CDR3 nucleotide sequence: TGTGCCAGCAGTCGGTCACCTTATAGCAATCAGCCCCAGCATTTT.

This clonotype was counted ten times or more. This chain links TRBV9 with TRBJ1-2; D is unclear. CDR1 and CDR2 from the germline V gene are SGDLS and YYNGEE. The CDR3 sequence is 15 residues long. Trimming left V 3 bases short and J 3 bases short, with 15 bases between. The CDR3 DNA reads TGTGCCAGCAGCGCGATAGGAGCGGACTACTATGGCTACACCTTC. It yields the protein CASSAIGADYYGYTF. The full variable domain, completed using reference TRBV9 and TRBJ1-2, is DSGVTQTPKHLITATGQRVTLRCSPRSGDLSVYWYQQSLDQGLQFLIQYYNGEERAKGNILERFSAQQFPDLHSELNLSSLELGDSALYFCASSAIGADYYGYTFGSGTRLTVV.

The chain recombines TRBV10-3 with TRBJ1-4; D not certain. V lost 4 bases and J lost 5, with 2 bases in between. CDR1 and CDR2 from the germline V gene are ENHRY and SYGVKD. The CDR3 contains 11 residues. The CDR3 is CAISGNEKLFF. The CDR3 region has the DNA TGTGCCATCAGTGGGAATGAAAAACTGTTTTTT.

A single count supports this clonotype. The CDR3, as DNA: TGTGCTAGTGGTCCGGGACTAGCGGGAGGATCCGGCAGGGAGACCCAGTACTTC. The encoded protein is CASGPGLAGGSGRETQYF. The rearrangement uses TRBV12-5 and TRBJ2-5; 15 bases agree with TRBD2. V was pared by 5 bases and J by 5 bases, with 12 bases of the junction left unmatched. From germline, CDR1 is LGHNT and CDR2 FRNRAP. CDR3 length: 18 residues.